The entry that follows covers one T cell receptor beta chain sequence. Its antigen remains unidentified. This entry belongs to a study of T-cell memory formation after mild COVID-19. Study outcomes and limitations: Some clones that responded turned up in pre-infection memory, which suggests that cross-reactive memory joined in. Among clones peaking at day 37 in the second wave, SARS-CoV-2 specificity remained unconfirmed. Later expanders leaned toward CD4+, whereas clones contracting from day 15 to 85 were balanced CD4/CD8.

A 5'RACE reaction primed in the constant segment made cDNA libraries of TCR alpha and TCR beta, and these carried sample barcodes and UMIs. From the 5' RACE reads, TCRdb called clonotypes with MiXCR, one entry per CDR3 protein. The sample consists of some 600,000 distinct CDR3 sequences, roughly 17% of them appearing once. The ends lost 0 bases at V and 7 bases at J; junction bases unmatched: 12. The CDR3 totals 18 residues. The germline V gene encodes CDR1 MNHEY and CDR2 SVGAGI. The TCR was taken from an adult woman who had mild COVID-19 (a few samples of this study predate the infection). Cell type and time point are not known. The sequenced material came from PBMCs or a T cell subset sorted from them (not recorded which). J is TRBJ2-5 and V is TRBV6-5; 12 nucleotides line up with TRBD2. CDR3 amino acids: CASSYSSGLAGGTRTQYF. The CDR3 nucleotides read TGTGCCAGCAGTTACTCGTCAGGGCTAGCGGGAGGGACCAGGACCCAGTACTTC.